What follows are 32 T cell receptor beta chains derived from one specimen sequenced in a study of PD-L1 blockade in urothelial cancer. Produced via immunoSEQ multiplex PCR; TCRdb's table is partial and in-frame only. Found here are about 80,000 clones, about 85% of them singletons; the top ten hold under 6%. The sample consisted of PBMCs, taken around atezolizumab (anti-PD-L1) treatment. These receptor sequences come from a woman in her 70s with urothelial cancer.

The genes are TRBV7-7 and TRBJ2-5, with D maybe TRBD2 (5 bases). V was pared by 5 bases and J by 6 bases, with 25 bases between. Per the germline V gene, CDR1 is SSHAT and CDR2 is FNYEAQ (reference sequence). This CDR3 comprises 17 residues. Here the CDR3 reads CASSRASSGLTGKTQYF. DNA of the CDR3: TGTGCCAGCAGCCGAGCGTCGTCGGGCCTAACGGGGAAGACCCAGTACTTC.

The J gene is TRBJ1-6, the V gene TRBV5-1, with a weak D call TRBD1 (6 bases). V lost 2 bases and J 5 bases, leaving 11 bases between the germline ends. The CDR3 is 15 amino acids. Germline values: CDR1 SGHRS, CDR2 YFSETQ. In nucleotides, the CDR3 is TGCGCCAGCAGCTTTTCTCAGGGGCATAATTCACCCCTCCACTTT. It encodes CASSFSQGHNSPLHF.

The V gene is TRBV5-6, the J gene TRBJ2-5; D perhaps matches TRBD2 (5 bases). Deletions cut 0 bases from V and 2 bases from J, with 8 bases between. The CDR3 length is 14 residues. Germline loops: CDR1 SGHDT, CDR2 YYEEEE. The CDR3 loop reads CASSLETTQETQYF. Here the CDR3 DNA reads TGTGCCAGCAGCTTGGAGACTACTCAAGAGACCCAGTACTTC.

V and J are TRBV6-1 and TRBJ2-1; 13 bases align to TRBD2. The CDR3 spans 15 residues. CDR1 MNHNS and CDR2 SASEGT come from the germline V gene. V dropped 6 bases and J dropped 4; count of bases not matched to a gene: 3. The CDR3 spells CASRSGLAGYNEQFF. In DNA form, the CDR3 reads TGTGCCAGCAGATCGGGACTAGCGGGGTACAATGAGCAGTTCTTC.

The CDR3 region is CASSFRAAGTYEQYF. The CDR3 region has the DNA TGTGCCAGCAGTTTCCGGGCAGCCGGGACCTACGAGCAGTACTTC. The chain links TRBV27 to TRBJ2-7; D is possibly TRBD2 (5 bases). The CDR3 has 15 amino acids. Trimming left V 3 bases short and J 2 bases short, with 14 bases between. CDR1 and CDR2 (germline): MNHEY, SMNVEV (reference sequence).

The chain employs TRBV7-9 and TRBJ2-1; D call uncertain. The CDR3 runs 13 residues. Germline CDR1 reads SEHNR; CDR2 reads FQNEAQ (reference sequence). Trimming took 5 bases from V and 9 from J, leaving 14 bases between them. The CDR3 protein is CASSTSGYGEQFF. In nucleotides, the CDR3 is TGTGCCAGCAGCACCTCAGGCTATGGTGAGCAGTTCTTC. Together with reference TRBV7-9 and TRBJ2-1, the CDR3 gives the full variable domain: DTGVSQNPRHKITKRGQNVTFRCDPISEHNRLYWYRQTLGQGPEFLTYFQNEAQLEKSRLLSDRFSAERPKGSFSTLEIQRTEQGDSAMYLCASSTSGYGEQFFGPGTRLTVL.

This rearrangement joins TRBV5-1 to TRBJ2-3, with D tentatively TRBD1 (6 bases). The CDR3 runs to 14 residues. Trimming removed 0 bases at V and 2 bases at J, with 7 bases between. Germline values: CDR1 SGHRS, CDR2 YFSETQ. This CDR3 is CASSLDRATDTQYF. In DNA, the CDR3 is TGCGCCAGCAGCTTGGACAGGGCCACAGATACGCAGTATTTT.

V is TRBV2 and J is TRBJ1-1; TRBD1 is a possible D gene (5 bases). The V gene's germline CDR1 is SNHLY and CDR2 FYNNEI. The germline V and J ends were trimmed by 6 bases and 3 bases, with 11 bases remaining between them. There are 13 residues in the CDR3. CDR3 sequence (DNA): TGTGCCAGCAGCGTGACAGATTACACTGAAGCTTTCTTT. Protein: CASSVTDYTEAFF.

This clone was recorded a few times. The V call is TRBV7-8, the J call TRBJ2-1; possible D gene TRBD2, 6 bases. The CDR3 extends over 16 amino acids. V was pared by 1 base and J by 5 bases, with 15 bases between. Germline CDR1 and CDR2: SGHVS and FQNEAQ. CDR3 sequence (DNA): TGTGCCAGCAGCTTAGTTGGCGGGACTCCCAACAATGAGCAGTTCTTC. This codes for CASSLVGGTPNNEQFF.

This chain uses TRBV29-1 with TRBJ1-1; a possible D gene is TRBD1 (6 bases). The length of the CDR3 is 14 residues. Germline V gives CDR1 SQVTM, CDR2 ANQGSEA. V was clipped by 6 bases and J by 2 bases, with 16 bases between them. The CDR3 bases are TGCAGCGTAGAACTACAGGGCGTTAACACTGAAGCTTTCTTT. Translated: CSVELQGVNTEAFF.

V is TRBV9 and J is TRBJ1-5; D unclear. The CDR3 totals 15 residues. The V end lost 2 bases, the J end lost 3 bases, and 12 bases lay between the germline ends. Germline CDR1 is SGDLS and CDR2 is YYNGEE. CDR3 nucleotides: TGTGCCAGCAGCGTGGGTGGCCTAGACAATCAGCCCCAGCATTTT. This gives the protein CASSVGGLDNQPQHF.

This rearrangement joins TRBV19 to TRBJ2-7; 9 bases are shared with TRBD1. This CDR3 comprises 14 residues. Trimming removed 5 bases from V and 3 bases from J; junction bases left unmatched: 5. Germline V lookup: CDR1 LNHDA, CDR2 SQIVND (reference sequence). The CDR3 nucleotides read TGTGCCAGTAGTCCGGGACAGGGAATCTACGAGCAGTACTTC. This gives the protein CASSPGQGIYEQYF.

This clone appeared once. The chain links TRBV5-4 to TRBJ2-1, with D possibly matching TRBD2 (6 bases). The CDR3 contains 14 residues. The V gene lost 2 bases and the J gene lost 8 bases, with 14 bases spanning the gap. In germline, CDR1 is SGHNT, CDR2 YYREEE (reference sequence). CDR3 bases: TGTGCCAGCAGCTTTCTCCCTAGCGAACATGAGCAGTTCTTC. This translates into CASSFLPSEHEQFF.

The chain combines TRBV6-1 with TRBJ2-3; D unresolved. Germline lookup yields CDR1 MNHNS and CDR2 SASEGT. The CDR3 length is 16 residues. V lost 3 bases and J 0 bases, leaving 13 bases between the germline ends. CDR3 protein: CASSDFGPFSTDTQYF. In nucleotides, the CDR3 is TGTGCCAGCAGTGACTTTGGCCCGTTTAGCACAGATACGCAGTATTTT.

This clone appeared once. The rearrangement joins TRBV13 to TRBJ2-1; TRBD2 agrees at 7 bases. Per germline, CDR1 PRHDT and CDR2 FYEKMQ (reference sequence). The CDR3 runs 15 residues. Trimming removed 5 bases from V and 7 bases from J; junction bases left unmatched: 11. In nucleotides, the CDR3 is TGTGCCAGCAGCCCGACGGGGGGTCGTTGGAATGAGCAGTTCTTC. Its translation: CASSPTGGRWNEQFF.

This chain connects TRBV28 to TRBJ2-1; 7 bases fit TRBD1. The CDR3 spans 16 residues. Trimming at V came to 3 bases and at J to 0 bases, leaving 5 bases not matched to a gene. The V gene's germline CDR1 is MDHEN and CDR2 SYDVKM. CDR3 amino acids: CASSFLTGSSYNEQFF. The CDR3 coding sequence is TGTGCCAGCAGTTTCCTGACAGGGAGCTCCTACAATGAGCAGTTCTTC. The entire variable domain, with the rest obtained from reference TRBV28 and TRBJ2-1, is as follows: DVKVTQSSRYLVKRTGEKVFLECVQDMDHENMFWYRQDPGLGLRLIYFSYDVKMKEKGDIPEGYSVSREKKERFSLILESASTNQTSMYLCASSFLTGSSYNEQFFGPGTRLTVL.

This clone has just one count. J is TRBJ2-7 and V is TRBV29-1; 10 bases agree with TRBD2. Germline V CDR1 and CDR2: SQVTM, ANQGSEA. The ends lost 3 bases at V and 3 bases at J; junction bases unmatched: 5. CDR3 length: 14 amino acids. For the CDR3, the DNA is TGCAGCGTTGAGGGTCTAGCGGGGGACTACGAGCAGTACTTC. It yields the protein CSVEGLAGDYEQYF.

The rearrangement joins TRBV28 to TRBJ2-3; D is undetermined. CDR1 and CDR2 from the germline V gene are MDHEN and SYDVKM. V was pared by 6 bases and J by 3 bases, with 16 bases between. This CDR3 comprises 15 residues. CDR3: CASRFTAPGTDTQYF. DNA of the CDR3: TGTGCCAGCAGATTCACAGCCCCTGGAACAGATACGCAGTATTTT.

The V gene is TRBV5-1, the J gene TRBJ2-7; 10 nucleotides align to TRBD1. This CDR3 has 16 residues. V dropped 2 bases and J dropped 3; count of bases not matched to a gene: 8. Germline values: CDR1 SGHRS, CDR2 YFSETQ. The DNA of the CDR3 is TGCGCCAGCAGCTTCCCGGGGACAGGGGACATCTACGAGCAGTACTTC. As protein: CASSFPGTGDIYEQYF.

The gene calls are TRBV18 and TRBJ2-2; 9 bases match TRBD2. Germline V CDR1 and CDR2: KGHSH, LQKENI. V shed 3 bases and J 5 bases; nucleotides not matched to a gene: 13. CDR3 length: 18 residues. CDR3 DNA: TGTGCCAGCTCACCGGCTAGCGGGACGTCATGGGGTACCGGGGAGCTGTTTTTT. This gives the protein CASSPASGTSWGTGELFF.

The chain links TRBV6-1 to TRBJ2-3; TRBD2 is a possible D gene (6 bases). V was clipped by 3 bases and J by 4 bases, with 14 bases between them. Germline CDR1 and CDR2: MNHNS and SASEGT. CDR3 size: 15 residues. This chain's CDR3 is CASSDPSIAADTQYF. CDR3 sequence (DNA): TGTGCCAGCAGTGACCCTTCCATAGCGGCAGATACGCAGTATTTT.

The chain combines TRBV27 with TRBJ1-5; 9 bases align to TRBD1. V trimming: 5 bases; J trimming: 5 bases; junction bases outside the gene matches: 4. From germline, CDR1 is MNHEY and CDR2 SMNVEV (reference sequence). This CDR3 contains 14 residues. CDR3 sequence: CASSHTGGDQPQHF. CDR3 nucleotides: TGTGCCAGCAGTCATACAGGGGGCGATCAGCCCCAGCATTTT.

This chain joins TRBV25-1 and TRBJ2-7, with a tentative D call TRBD1 (6 bases). V was trimmed by 3 bases and J by 0 bases, leaving 15 bases between them. The CDR3 is 16 residues long. CDR1 is MGHDK and CDR2 is SYGVNS in the germline V gene. The CDR3 nucleotides read TGTGCCAGCAGTGAGTCAGGGGACCAAAACTCCTACGAGCAGTACTTC. It specifies CASSESGDQNSYEQYF.

This chain links TRBV10-3 with TRBJ2-7, with TRBD1 as a possible D gene (7 bases). The CDR3 has 14 residues. Germline lookup yields CDR1 ENHRY and CDR2 SYGVKD. With 10 bases removed from V and 0 bases from J, the gap between germline ends came to 16 bases. The CDR3 sequence: CASGTAQSSYEQYF. Written as DNA, the CDR3 is TGTGCCAGCGGGACAGCGCAAAGCTCCTACGAGCAGTACTTC.

The chain uses TRBV4-1 and TRBJ2-1; a possible D gene is TRBD2 (6 bases). V was cut by 0 bases and J by 4 bases, with 16 bases left in between. The CDR3 covers 17 residues. CDR1 is MGHRA and CDR2 is YSYEKL in the germline V gene. In DNA form, the CDR3 reads TGCGCCAGCAGCCAAGAGGGGGGAGGAGATACTTACAATGAGCAGTTCTTC. This gives the protein CASSQEGGGDTYNEQFF.

The rearrangement uses TRBV28 and TRBJ2-7; tentative D call: TRBD1 (5 bases). CDR1 and CDR2 from the germline V gene are MDHEN and SYDVKM. The CDR3 sequence is 17 residues long. Trimming stripped 6 bases from V and 6 bases from J, with 27 bases between. As DNA, the CDR3 is TGTGCCAGCAGCTTACACCCCCGGGCAGGGTGGAACGGCGAGCAGTACTTC. This translates into CASSLHPRAGWNGEQYF.

The sample holds a few counts of this clone. The chain couples TRBV7-9 to TRBJ2-5, with D tentatively TRBD1 (6 bases). The germline CDR1 and CDR2 sequences are SEHNR and FQNEAQ (reference sequence). Trimming cost V 5 bases and J 3 bases, with 13 bases left between them. CDR3 size: 14 residues. The CDR3 nucleotides read TGTGCCAGCAGCCGCAGGGGCAGTGAAGAGACCCAGTACTTC. Protein product: CASSRRGSEETQYF.

This chain joins TRBV19 and TRBJ1-4; D might be TRBD1 (6 bases). V lost 4 bases, J lost 0 bases, and 15 bases lay in between. The CDR3 is 17 residues long. CDR1 is LNHDA and CDR2 is SQIVND in the germline V gene (reference sequence). The CDR3 spells CASSNPSDSSTNEKLFF. Here the CDR3 DNA reads TGTGCCAGTAGTAACCCCTCGGACAGTTCAACTAATGAAAAACTGTTTTTT.

J is TRBJ2-5 and V is TRBV7-8; D may be TRBD2 (6 bases). Germline V lookup: CDR1 SGHVS, CDR2 FQNEAQ. Trimming removed 2 bases from V and 5 bases from J, with 9 bases in between. The CDR3 sequence is 13 residues long. CDR3 protein: CASSLRRGETQYF. The DNA for the CDR3 is TGTGCCAGCAGCTTACGACGGGGGGAGACCCAGTACTTC. Full variable domain (outside the CDR3, taken from reference TRBV7-8 and TRBJ2-5): GAGVSQSPRYKVAKRGQDVALRCDPISGHVSLFWYQQALGQGPEFLTYFQNEAQLDKSGLPSDRFFAERPEGSVSTLKIQRTQQEDSAVYLCASSLRRGETQYFGPGTRLLVL.

This chain joins TRBV6-5 and TRBJ1-5, with a possible D match to TRBD1 (5 bases). The CDR3 runs 14 residues. The V gene lost 6 bases and the J gene lost 1 base, with 10 bases spanning the gap. The V gene's germline CDR1 is MNHEY and CDR2 SVGAGI. DNA of the CDR3: TGTGCCAGCAGGTCGACAGTCAGCAATCAGCCCCAGCATTTT. Its translation is CASRSTVSNQPQHF.

V is TRBV11-2 and J is TRBJ1-1; D is uncertain. Germline CDR1 is SGHAT and CDR2 is FQNNGV. The CDR3 totals 14 residues. Trimming took 1 base from V and 1 from J, leaving 7 bases between them. This chain's CDR3 is CASSLAARNTEAFF. The CDR3 DNA follows: TGTGCCAGCAGCTTAGCCGCCAGGAACACTGAAGCTTTCTTT.

The chain employs TRBV6-6 and TRBJ1-5; D uncertain. Germline CDR1 and CDR2: MNHNY and SVGAGI (reference sequence). The CDR3 has 12 residues. The V end lost 4 bases, the J end lost 6 bases, and 7 bases lay between the germline ends. The CDR3 protein is CASSSPSQPQHF. CDR3 DNA: TGTGCCAGCAGTTCCCCGAGTCAGCCCCAGCATTTT.